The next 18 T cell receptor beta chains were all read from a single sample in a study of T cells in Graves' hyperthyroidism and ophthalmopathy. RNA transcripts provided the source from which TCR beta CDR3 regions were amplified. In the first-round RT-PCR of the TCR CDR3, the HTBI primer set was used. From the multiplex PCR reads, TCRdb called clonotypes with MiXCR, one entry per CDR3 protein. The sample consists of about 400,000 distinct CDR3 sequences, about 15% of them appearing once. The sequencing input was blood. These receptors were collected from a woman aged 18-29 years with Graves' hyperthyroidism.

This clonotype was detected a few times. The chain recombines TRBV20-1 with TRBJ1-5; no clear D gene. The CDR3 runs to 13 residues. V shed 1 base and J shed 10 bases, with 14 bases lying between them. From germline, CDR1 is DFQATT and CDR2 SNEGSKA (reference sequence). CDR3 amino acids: CSARADYQDPQHF. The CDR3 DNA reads TGCAGTGCTAGAGCGGACTATCAAGACCCCCAGCATTTT.

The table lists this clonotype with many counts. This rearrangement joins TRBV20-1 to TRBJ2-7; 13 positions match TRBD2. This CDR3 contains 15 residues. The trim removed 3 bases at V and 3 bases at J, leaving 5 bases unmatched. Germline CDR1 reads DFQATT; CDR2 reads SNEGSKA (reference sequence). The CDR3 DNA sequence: TGCAGTGCTAGTGCAAGACTAGCGGGAGGCTACGAGCAGTACTTC. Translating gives CSASARLAGGYEQYF.

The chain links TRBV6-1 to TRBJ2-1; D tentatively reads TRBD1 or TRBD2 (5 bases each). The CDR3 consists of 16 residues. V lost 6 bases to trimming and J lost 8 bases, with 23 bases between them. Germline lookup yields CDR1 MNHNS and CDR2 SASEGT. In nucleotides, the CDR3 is TGTGCCAGCAGGCCGTATGGGACCGACCTATGGGATGAGCAGTTCTTC. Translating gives CASRPYGTDLWDEQFF.

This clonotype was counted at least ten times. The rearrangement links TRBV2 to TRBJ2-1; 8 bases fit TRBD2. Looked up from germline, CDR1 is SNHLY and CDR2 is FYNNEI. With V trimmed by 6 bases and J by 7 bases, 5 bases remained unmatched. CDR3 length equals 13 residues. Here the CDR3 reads CASRAGAVNEQFF. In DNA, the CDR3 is TGTGCCAGCAGAGCGGGAGCGGTGAATGAGCAGTTCTTC.

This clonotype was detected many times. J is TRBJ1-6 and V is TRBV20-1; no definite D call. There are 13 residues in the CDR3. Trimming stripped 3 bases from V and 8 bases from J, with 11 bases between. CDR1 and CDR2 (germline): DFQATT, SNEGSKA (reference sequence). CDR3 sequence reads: CSASGQDYSPLHF. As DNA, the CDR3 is TGCAGTGCTAGTGGGCAAGACTATTCACCCCTCCACTTT.

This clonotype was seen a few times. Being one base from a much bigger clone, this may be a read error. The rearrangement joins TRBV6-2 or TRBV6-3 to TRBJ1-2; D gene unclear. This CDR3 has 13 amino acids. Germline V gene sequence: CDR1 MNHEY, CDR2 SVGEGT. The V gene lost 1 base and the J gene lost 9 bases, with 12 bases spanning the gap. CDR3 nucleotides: TGTGCCAGCAGTTACTGTATGGGCGTGAGCTACACCTTC. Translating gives CASSYCMGVSYTF.

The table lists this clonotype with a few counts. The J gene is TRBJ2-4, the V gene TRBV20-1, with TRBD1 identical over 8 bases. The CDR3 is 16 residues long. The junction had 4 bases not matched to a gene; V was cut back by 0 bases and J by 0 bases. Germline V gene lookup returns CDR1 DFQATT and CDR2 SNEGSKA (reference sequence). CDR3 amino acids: CSARDGDRGAKNIQYF. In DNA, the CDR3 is TGCAGTGCTAGAGATGGAGACAGGGGAGCCAAAAACATTCAGTACTTC.

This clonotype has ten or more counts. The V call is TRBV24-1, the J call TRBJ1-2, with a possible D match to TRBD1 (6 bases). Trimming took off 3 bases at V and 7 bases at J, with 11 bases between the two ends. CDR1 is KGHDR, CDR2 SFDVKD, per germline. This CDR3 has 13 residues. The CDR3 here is CATSDPGVGGYTF. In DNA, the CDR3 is TGTGCCACCAGTGATCCAGGGGTAGGTGGCTACACCTTC.

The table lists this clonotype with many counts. The CDR3 is CSAGDAGSYEQYF. The DNA for the CDR3 is TGCAGCGCCGGGGACGCGGGAAGCTACGAGCAGTACTTC. This chain uses TRBV29-1 with TRBJ2-7; D possibly corresponds to TRBD2 (6 bases). Germline V lookup: CDR1 SQVTM, CDR2 ANQGSEA. The germline V and J ends were trimmed by 7 bases and 3 bases, with 16 bases remaining between them. The CDR3 length is 13 residues.

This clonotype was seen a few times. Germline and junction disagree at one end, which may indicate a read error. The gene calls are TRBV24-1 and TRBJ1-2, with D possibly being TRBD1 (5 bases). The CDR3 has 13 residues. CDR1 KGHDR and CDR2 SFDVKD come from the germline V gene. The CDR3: CATSAGSGYGCTF. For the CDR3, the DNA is TGTGCCACCAGTGCAGGGTCCGGCTATGGCTGCACCTTC.

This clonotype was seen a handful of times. CDR3 nucleotides: TGCAGTGCTAGAGGGGTCTGGGACACTGAAGCTTTCTTT. Amino acids: CSARGVWDTEAFF. J is TRBJ1-1 and V is TRBV20-1; D gene uncertain. CDR3 length: 13 amino acids. V dropped 1 base and J dropped 3 bases, with 9 bases sitting between them. Looked up from germline, CDR1 is DFQATT and CDR2 is SNEGSKA (reference sequence).

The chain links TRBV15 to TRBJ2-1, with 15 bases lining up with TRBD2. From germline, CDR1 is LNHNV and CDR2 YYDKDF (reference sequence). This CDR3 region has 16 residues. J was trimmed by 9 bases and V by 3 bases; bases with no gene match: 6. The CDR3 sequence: CATSRGLAGGRGEQFF. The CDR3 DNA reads TGTGCCACCAGCAGGGGACTAGCGGGAGGAAGAGGTGAGCAGTTCTTC.

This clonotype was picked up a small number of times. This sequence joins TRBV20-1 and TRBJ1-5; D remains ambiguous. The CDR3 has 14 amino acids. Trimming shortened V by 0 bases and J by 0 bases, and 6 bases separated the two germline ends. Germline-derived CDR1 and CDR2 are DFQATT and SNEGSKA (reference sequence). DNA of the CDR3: TGCAGTGCTAGAGACCCCAATAGCAATCAGCCCCAGCATTTT. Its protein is CSARDPNSNQPQHF.

CDR3 amino acids: CASSMTAGVGQETQYF. The CDR3 nucleotides read TGTGCCAGCAGCATGACAGCGGGAGTGGGTCAAGAGACCCAGTACTTC. The chain has TRBV28 and TRBJ2-5; TRBD2 agrees at 8 bases. Germline assignment: CDR1 MDHEN and CDR2 SYDVKM. J gave up 2 bases and V 6 bases, and 11 bases lay outside the gene matches. CDR3 size: 16 residues.

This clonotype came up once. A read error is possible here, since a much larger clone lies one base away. The CDR3 loop reads CASSPGSVDTEAFF. The CDR3 DNA is TGTGCCAGCAGTCCGGGGAGTGTTGACACTGAAGCTTTCTTT. V gene TRBV12-3 or TRBV12-4 combines with J gene TRBJ1-1; no reliable D call. Trimming took off 5 bases at V and 3 bases at J, with 13 bases between the two ends. This CDR3 region has 14 residues.

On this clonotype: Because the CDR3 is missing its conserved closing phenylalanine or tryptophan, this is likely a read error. The CDR3, as DNA: TGTGCCAGCAGCTGGGGGACAGGGGGCACTGAAGCTTTCTCT. Protein sequence: CASSWGTGGTEAFS. V is TRBV5-6 and J is TRBJ1-1, with 11 nucleotides matching TRBD1. This CDR3 has 14 residues. The junction had 2 bases not matched to a gene; V was cut back by 3 bases and J by 4 bases. CDR1 and CDR2 (germline): SGHDT, YYEEEE.

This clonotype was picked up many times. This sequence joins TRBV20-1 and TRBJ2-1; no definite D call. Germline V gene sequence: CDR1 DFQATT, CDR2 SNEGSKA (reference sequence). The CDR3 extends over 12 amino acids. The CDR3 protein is CSYGYLNNEQFF. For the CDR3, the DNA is TGCAGCTATGGGTACCTCAATAATGAGCAGTTCTTC.

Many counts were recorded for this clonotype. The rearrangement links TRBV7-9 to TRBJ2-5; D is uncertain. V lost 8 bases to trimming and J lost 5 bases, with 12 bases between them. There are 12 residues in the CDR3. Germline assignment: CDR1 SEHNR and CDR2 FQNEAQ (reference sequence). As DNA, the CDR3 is TGTGCCAGCGCGGAAACTCAGGAGACCCAGTACTTC. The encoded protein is CASAETQETQYF.